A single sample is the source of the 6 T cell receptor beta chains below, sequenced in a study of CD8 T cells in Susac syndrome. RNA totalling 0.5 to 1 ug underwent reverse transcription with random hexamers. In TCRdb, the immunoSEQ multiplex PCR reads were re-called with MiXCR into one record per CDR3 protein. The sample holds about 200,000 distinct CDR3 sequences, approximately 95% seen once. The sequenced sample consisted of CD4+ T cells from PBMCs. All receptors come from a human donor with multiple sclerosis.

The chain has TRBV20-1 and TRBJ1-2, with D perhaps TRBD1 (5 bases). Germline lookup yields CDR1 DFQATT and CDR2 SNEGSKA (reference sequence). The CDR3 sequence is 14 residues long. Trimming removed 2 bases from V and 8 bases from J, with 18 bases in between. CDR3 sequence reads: CSARTTGTPSGYTF. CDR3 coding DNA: TGCAGTGCTAGAACGACCGGGACCCCGAGCGGCTACACCTTC.

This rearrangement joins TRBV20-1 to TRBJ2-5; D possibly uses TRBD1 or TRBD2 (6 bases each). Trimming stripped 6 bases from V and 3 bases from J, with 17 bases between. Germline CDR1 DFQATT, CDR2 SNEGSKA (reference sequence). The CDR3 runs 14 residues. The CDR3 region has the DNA TGCAGTGCACACGGGGGCCATACAAAAGAGACCCAGTACTTC. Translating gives CSAHGGHTKETQYF.

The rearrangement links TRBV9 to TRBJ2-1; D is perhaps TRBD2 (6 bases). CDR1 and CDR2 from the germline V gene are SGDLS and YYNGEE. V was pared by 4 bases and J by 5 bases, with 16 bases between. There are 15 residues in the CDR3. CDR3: CASSSRLVPDNEQFF. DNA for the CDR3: TGTGCCAGCAGCTCGAGACTAGTTCCGGACAATGAGCAGTTCTTC.

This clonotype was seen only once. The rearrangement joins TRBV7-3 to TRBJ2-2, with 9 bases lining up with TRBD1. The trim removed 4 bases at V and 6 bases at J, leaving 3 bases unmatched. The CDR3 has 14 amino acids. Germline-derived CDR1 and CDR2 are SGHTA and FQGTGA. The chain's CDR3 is CASSYGTGSGELFF. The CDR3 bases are TGTGCCAGCAGCTATGGGACAGGGTCCGGGGAGCTGTTTTTT.

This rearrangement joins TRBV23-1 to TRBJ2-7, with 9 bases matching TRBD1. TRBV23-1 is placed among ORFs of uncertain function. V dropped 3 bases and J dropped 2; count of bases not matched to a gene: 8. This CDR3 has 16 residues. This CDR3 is CASSQCRQGDPYEQYV. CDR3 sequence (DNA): TGCGCCAGCAGTCAGTGTCGACAGGGGGACCCCTACGAGCAGTACGTC.

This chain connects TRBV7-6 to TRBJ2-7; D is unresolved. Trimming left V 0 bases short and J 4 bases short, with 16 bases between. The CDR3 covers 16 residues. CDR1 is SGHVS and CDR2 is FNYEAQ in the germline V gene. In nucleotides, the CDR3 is TGTGCCAGCAGCTTAGCGGGATGGGCCACGGTATACGAGCAGTACTTC. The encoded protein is CASSLAGWATVYEQYF.